This T cell receptor beta chain was captured by sequencing in a study of vaccination and CD4 T cells after COVID-19. The overall study: The authors used overlapping spike peptides from SARS-CoV-2, HCoV-NL63, HCoV-OC43 and HCoV-229E to stimulate cells. A CEFX pool, an HIV-1 Nef pool, or no peptide went to control cultures.

An Oncomine TCR Beta short-read assay was used to sequence the DNA from cultured CD4+ T cells. Using its own MiXCR run on the PCR reads, TCRdb lists one record per CDR3 protein. The data show more than 9,500 distinct CDR3 sequences, 50% seen once. Notes on this clonotype: Its antigen is undetermined.

CDR3 size: 14 residues. V was pared by 3 bases and J by 4 bases, with 11 bases between. The germline V gene has CDR1 MNHEY and CDR2 SMNVEV (reference sequence). Treatment specified: approximately nine-day PBMC culture with coronavirus spike peptide pools or control peptides (ViraFEST assay). ViraFEST used peptide pools to expand antigen-specific T cells, then sequenced TCRs. The J gene is TRBJ2-3, the V gene TRBV27; D gene ambiguous. This clonotype was sampled from a human donor who had recovered from COVID-19. The sample comprised CD4+ T cells from blood, cultured in vitro. CDR3 residues: CASSFFGFSDTQYF. The CDR3, as DNA: TGTGCCAGCAGTTTCTTTGGGTTTTCAGATACGCAGTATTTT.